These T cell receptor beta chains were read from a single sample in a study of T cell changes during pregnancy in multiple sclerosis. The data were produced by immunoSEQ multiplex PCR, yet TCRdb's version contains in-frame clones alone and is incomplete. This table has approximately 96,000 clones, roughly 94% appearing once. Sequenced here: peripheral blood, sampled after pregnancy. The receptors were gathered from a female donor in good health, enrolled as a control in a pregnancy study. CDR3s include the opening cysteine and the closing phenylalanine or tryptophan. The D gene is left open where the match is weak. Clone size is shown for a subset of rows, as once, few, many or a class of expanded clone.

>-|TRBJ1-2|TRBV9|-
CASSVDTGIYSGYTF
TGTGCCAGCAGCGTAGATACAGGAATTTACTCCGGCTACACCTTC
>few|TRBJ1-1|TRBV27|-
CASSSKGFTEAFF
TGTGCCAGCAGTTCCAAGGGGTTCACTGAAGCTTTCTTT
>-|TRBJ1-2|TRBV5-4|TRBD1
CASSLATGGRGYTF
TGTGCCAGCAGCTTGGCCACAGGGGGCCGGGGCTACACCTTC
>once|TRBJ1-6|TRBV6-5|TRBD1
CASSLTTGGRNSPLHF
TGTGCCAGCAGTTTAACAACAGGGGGCCGAAATTCACCCCTCCACTTT
>-|TRBJ1-5|TRBV6-1|-
CASSEGTPYQPQHF
TGTGCCAGCAGTGAAGGGACACCCTATCAGCCCCAGCATTTT
>-|TRBJ2-1|TRBV6-1|TRBD1
CASSGFRDRPYNEQFF
TGTGCCAGCAGTGGGTTCCGGGACAGGCCTTACAATGAGCAGTTCTTC
>-|TRBJ2-6|TRBV15|-
CATSSGQVYSGANVLTF
TGTGCCACCAGTTCGGGACAAGTTTACTCTGGGGCCAACGTCCTGACTTTC
>once|TRBJ1-6|TRBV15|-
CATSTATGPNSPLHF
TGTGCCACCAGCACCGCGACAGGCCCTAATTCACCCCTCCACTTT
>once|TRBJ1-3|TRBV19|TRBD1
CASIAGTGAITSGNTIYF
TGTGCCAGTATCGCCGGGACAGGGGCTATTACCTCTGGAAACACCATATATTTT
>-|TRBJ1-4|TRBV6-1|-
CASLYTDSANEKLFF
TGTGCCAGCCTATATACGGACTCCGCTAATGAAAAACTGTTTTTT
>-|TRBJ2-7|TRBV4-1|TRBD1
CASSPVGQGKIYEQYF
TGCGCCAGCAGCCCCGTCGGACAGGGGAAAATTTACGAGCAGTACTTC